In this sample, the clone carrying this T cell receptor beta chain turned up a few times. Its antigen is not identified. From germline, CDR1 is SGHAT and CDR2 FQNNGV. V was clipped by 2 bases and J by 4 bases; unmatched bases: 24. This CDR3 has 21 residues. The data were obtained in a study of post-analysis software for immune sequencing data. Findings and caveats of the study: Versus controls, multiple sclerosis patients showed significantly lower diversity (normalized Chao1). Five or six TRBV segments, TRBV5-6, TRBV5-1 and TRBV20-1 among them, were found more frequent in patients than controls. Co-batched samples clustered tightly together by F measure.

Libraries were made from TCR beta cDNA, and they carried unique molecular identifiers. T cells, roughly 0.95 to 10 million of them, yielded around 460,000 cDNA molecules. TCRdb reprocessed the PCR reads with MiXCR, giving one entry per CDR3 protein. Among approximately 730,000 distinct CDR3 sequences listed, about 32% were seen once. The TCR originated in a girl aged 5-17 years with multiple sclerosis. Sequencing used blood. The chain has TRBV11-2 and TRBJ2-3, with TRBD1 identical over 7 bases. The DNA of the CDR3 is TGTGCCAGCAGCTTAATAGGCCGGTCTGGAACCGGCAGGGGGTGGGCAGATACGCAGTATTTT. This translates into CASSLIGRSGTGRGWADTQYF. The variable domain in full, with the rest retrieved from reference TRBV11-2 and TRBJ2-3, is EAGVAQSPRYKIIEKRQSVAFWCNPISGHATLYWYQQILGQGPKLLIQFQNNGVVDDSQLPKDRFSAERLKGVDSTLKIQPAKLEDSAVYLCASSLIGRSGTGRGWADTQYFGPGTRLTVL.